What follows are 21 T cell receptor beta chains derived from one specimen sequenced in a study of shared clonotypes between healthy human individuals. Assay used: immunoSEQ multiplex PCR; TCRdb lists only in-frame clones, some missing. The table lists 2 million to 2.5 million clones, approximately 94% of them singletons. The sequenced sample was naive CD4+ T cells sorted from blood. Indicated subset: CD45RA+ positively selected. The source is a man aged 18 to 30 in good health.

The chain couples TRBV10-3 to TRBJ2-3, with 10 bases that match TRBD2. Per germline, CDR1 ENHRY and CDR2 SYGVKD. V shed 5 bases and J 6 bases; nucleotides not matched to a gene: 5. CDR3 size: 14 residues. CDR3 residues: CAISSGTSVDTQYF. The CDR3 DNA reads TGTGCCATCAGTTCCGGGACTAGCGTGGATACGCAGTATTTT.

Points on this clone: In the same sample, other DNA sequences code for this CDR3. This sequence joins TRBV7-2 and TRBJ1-5; no firm D call. Germline CDR1 SGHTA, CDR2 FQGNSA. The CDR3 spans 15 residues. Between the trimmed V and J ends, which lost 0 bases and 1 base, there was a span of 7 bases. CDR3 DNA: TGTGCCAGCAGCTTAGCAGGAGGGAGCAATCAGCCCCAGCATTTT. Translated: CASSLAGGSNQPQHF. The variable domain in full, with the rest retrieved from reference TRBV7-2 and TRBJ1-5, is GAGVSQSPSNKVTEKGKDVELRCDPISGHTALYWYRQSLGQGLEFLIYFQGNSAPDKSGLPSDRFSAERTGGSVSTLTIQRTQQEDSAVYLCASSLAGGSNQPQHFGDGTRLSIL.

This sequence joins TRBV2 and TRBJ1-5; weak D call: TRBD1 (5 bases). The germline CDR1 and CDR2 sequences are SNHLY and FYNNEI. This CDR3 spans 13 amino acids. The V end lost 9 bases, the J end lost 0 bases, and 9 bases lay between the germline ends. CDR3 coding DNA: TGTGCCAGAGGGGTTGATAGCAATCAGCCCCAGCATTTT. Its translation: CARGVDSNQPQHF.

The V call is TRBV28, the J call TRBJ1-2, with a possible D match to TRBD1 (5 bases). The CDR3 is 14 amino acids. V was cut by 6 bases and J by 5 bases, with 16 bases left in between. Germline lookup yields CDR1 MDHEN and CDR2 SYDVKM. In nucleotides, the CDR3 is TGTGCCAGCAGCCCTGGGACGGCTCCTTATGGCTACACCTTC. This codes for CASSPGTAPYGYTF.

This CDR3 reads CASSPANVDEQYF. The DNA of the CDR3 is TGTGCCAGCTCACCGGCCAACGTCGACGAGCAGTACTTC. This chain connects TRBV18 to TRBJ2-7; unclear D gene. Germline values: CDR1 KGHSH, CDR2 LQKENI. The CDR3 is 13 residues long. Trimming took 3 bases from V and 5 from J, leaving 11 bases between them.

In its sample, this clone was seen once. The DNA for the CDR3 is TGTGCCAGCAGCACCGGGACAGGGAAGTACGAGCAGTACTTC. Translating gives CASSTGTGKYEQYF. The chain combines TRBV7-8 with TRBJ2-7; 9 positions match TRBD1. The CDR3 extends over 14 amino acids. The junction had 6 bases not matched to a gene; V was cut back by 5 bases and J by 4 bases. The V gene's germline CDR1 is SGHVS and CDR2 FQNEAQ.

The V call is TRBV11-3, the J call TRBJ2-7, with TRBD2 matching 8 bases. V lost 4 bases to trimming and J lost 3 bases; unmatched junction nucleotides: 5. Germline values: CDR1 SGHNT, CDR2 YENEEA. The CDR3 length is 14 residues. CDR3 loop: CASSSGTRDYEQYF. CDR3 bases: TGTGCCAGCAGCTCCGGGACTAGGGACTACGAGCAGTACTTC.

The chain uses TRBV28 and TRBJ2-3, with D possibly TRBD1 on 6 matching bases. CDR3 size: 19 residues. V gave up 5 bases and J gave up 3 bases, with 27 bases separating them. Germline V lookup: CDR1 MDHEN, CDR2 SYDVKM. CDR3 bases: TGTGCCAGCAGTAGTCAAGGGCGGTGGGGGCAGGAAGTTACAGATACGCAGTATTTT. The encoded protein is CASSSQGRWGQEVTDTQYF.

The rearrangement links TRBV2 to TRBJ1-5; perhaps TRBD1 as D (5 bases). The germline V gene encodes CDR1 SNHLY and CDR2 FYNNEI. CDR3 size: 15 residues. The ends were cut back, 8 bases at V and 8 bases at J, with 22 bases in the middle. CDR3: CASRIGEAPTEPQHF. The CDR3 bases are TGTGCCAGCCGCATAGGGGAAGCTCCCACTGAGCCCCAGCATTTT.

V and J are TRBV6-4 and TRBJ1-1, with 8 nucleotides matching TRBD1. Germline V CDR1 and CDR2: MRHNA, SNTAGT. The CDR3 sequence is 14 residues long. The J segment lost 6 bases and the V segment lost 5 bases, leaving 8 bases of the junction unmatched. The CDR3 nucleotides are TGTGCCAGCAGTTCTACCCCGACAGGGGCTGAAGCTTTCTTT. It codes for CASSSTPTGAEAFF.

About this clone: The same CDR3 can be traced to other DNA sequences in this sample. This chain joins TRBV7-2 and TRBJ2-3; 9 nucleotides agree with TRBD1. Germline-derived CDR1 and CDR2 are SGHTA and FQGNSA. With V trimmed by 5 bases and J by 3 bases, 3 bases remained unmatched. The CDR3 totals 14 residues. The CDR3 region has the DNA TGTGCCAGCAGCCCGGGACAGGGAACAGATACGCAGTATTTT. Amino acid sequence: CASSPGQGTDTQYF.

The chain carries TRBV2 and TRBJ2-7, with D unclear. This CDR3 has 13 amino acids. Germline lookup yields CDR1 SNHLY and CDR2 FYNNEI. The V end was cut by 7 bases, the J end by 6 bases, with 16 bases between. The CDR3 loop reads CASTPGRLGEQYF. Here the CDR3 DNA reads TGTGCCAGCACCCCCGGCCGGCTCGGCGAGCAGTACTTC.

This sequence joins TRBV10-3 and TRBJ2-5; TRBD1 matches at 7 bases. V shed 7 bases, J shed 4 bases, and the junction held 6 bases outside the gene matches. Germline V gene lookup returns CDR1 ENHRY and CDR2 SYGVKD. The CDR3 runs 13 residues. CDR3 nucleotides: TGTGCCATCACCGACAGGGACGGAGAGACCCAGTACTTC. This gives the protein CAITDRDGETQYF.

This rearrangement joins TRBV30 to TRBJ2-5; D unclear. The V end was cut by 0 bases, the J end by 5 bases, with 10 bases between. The CDR3 has 13 residues. The V gene's germline CDR1 is GTSNPN and CDR2 SVGIG (reference sequence). The CDR3 nucleotides read TGTGCCTGGAGTGTGCCGTGGGCGGAGACCCAGTACTTC. Its translation is CAWSVPWAETQYF.

The chain has TRBV5-1 and TRBJ2-6; tentatively, D is TRBD2 (5 bases). Trimming cost V 6 bases and J 1 base, with 11 bases left between them. Germline V gives CDR1 SGHRS, CDR2 YFSETQ. CDR3 length: 15 residues. DNA for the CDR3: TGCGCCAGCACCTCGAGCGGATCTGGGGCCAACGTCCTGACTTTC. It yields the protein CASTSSGSGANVLTF.

The chain uses TRBV19 and TRBJ1-2; D is uncertain. CDR1 and CDR2 (germline): LNHDA, SQIVND (reference sequence). The V and J ends lost 3 bases and 5 bases respectively, with 19 bases between them. The CDR3 sequence is 16 residues long. The CDR3 protein is CASSIGRGTTEYGYTF. The CDR3 nucleotides read TGTGCCAGTAGTATTGGCCGGGGAACCACCGAGTATGGCTACACCTTC.

Remarks on this clone: Other DNA sequences in the sample encode the same CDR3. The J gene is TRBJ1-2, the V gene TRBV30; D not certain. V lost 1 base to trimming and J lost 3 bases, with 6 bases between them. Germline assignment: CDR1 GTSNPN and CDR2 SVGIG (reference sequence). The CDR3 is 12 amino acids. CDR3 in DNA: TGTGCCTGGAGTGGGGGATACTATGGCTACACCTTC. This sequence encodes CAWSGGYYGYTF.

This clone was seen a handful of times. CDR3 amino acids: CASTSTGVPYEQYF. CDR3 coding DNA: TGTGCCAGCACTTCGACAGGGGTCCCCTACGAGCAGTACTTC. The chain combines TRBV6-1 with TRBJ2-7; 8 bases map to TRBD1. The trim removed 7 bases at V and 2 bases at J, leaving 7 bases unmatched. The CDR3 is 14 amino acids. The germline CDR1 and CDR2 sequences are MNHNS and SASEGT.

This clone was counted between two and nine times. The chain has TRBV7-9 and TRBJ1-2, with TRBD1 matching over 7 bases. CDR1 SEHNR and CDR2 FQNEAQ come from the germline V gene (reference sequence). Trimming took 1 base from V and 6 from J; bases not matched to a gene: 8. The CDR3 has 15 residues. CDR3 region: CASSLVTGDTDGYTF. The CDR3 region has the DNA TGTGCCAGCAGCTTAGTTACAGGGGATACAGATGGCTACACCTTC.

The sample holds one count of this clone. This sequence joins TRBV5-4 and TRBJ1-1, with TRBD1 identical over 7 bases. CDR1 is SGHNT and CDR2 is YYREEE in the germline V gene (reference sequence). The V gene end was trimmed by 3 bases and the J gene end by 1 base; junction bases not matched to a gene: 9. This CDR3 spans 16 amino acids. CDR3 DNA: TGTGCCAGCAGCTCCCGACAGGGTGCTGCGAACACTGAAGCTTTCTTT. Protein product: CASSSRQGAANTEAFF.

This clone came up once. This sequence joins TRBV28 and TRBJ2-1; D is ambiguous. Trimming cost V 4 bases and J 9 bases, with 7 bases left between them. The CDR3 is made up of 11 amino acids. From germline, CDR1 is MDHEN and CDR2 SYDVKM. CDR3 in DNA: TGTGCCAGCAGTTCTCGGGTTGAGCAGTTCTTC. Its protein product is CASSSRVEQFF. Looking up the rest from reference TRBV28 and TRBJ2-1 gives the full variable domain: DVKVTQSSRYLVKRTGEKVFLECVQDMDHENMFWYRQDPGLGLRLIYFSYDVKMKEKGDIPEGYSVSREKKERFSLILESASTNQTSMYLCASSSRVEQFFGPGTRLTVL.